This T cell receptor (beta chain) is from a study of T cells in Graves' hyperthyroidism and ophthalmopathy. CDR1 is DFQATT and CDR2 is SNEGSKA in the germline V gene (reference sequence). The CDR3 runs to 17 residues. Between the trimmed V and J ends, which lost 7 bases and 4 bases, there was a span of 28 bases. Amplified TCR beta CDR3 regions derived from RNA transcripts. RT-PCR in the first round (using the HTBI primer set) targeted the TCR CDR3. Using its own MiXCR run on the multiplex PCR reads, TCRdb lists one record per CDR3 protein. This repertoire shows about 540,000 distinct CDR3 sequences, around 42% found once; its top ten account for about 8.3%.

The sequence was obtained from a woman between 18 and 29 years old with Graves' hyperthyroidism. The sample taken for sequencing was peripheral blood or thyroid tissue (not recorded which). The chain combines TRBV20-1 with TRBJ1-2, with D possibly being TRBD1 (6 bases). The CDR3 DNA follows: TGCAGTGTCACTCAAGGGGGGGGCACCGGGCATATCTATGGCTACACCTTC. It codes for CSVTQGGGTGHIYGYTF.